The sequence of this TCR beta chain was determined in a study of blood T cell repertoires in COVID-19. V gave up 6 bases and J gave up 2 bases, with 14 bases separating them. CDR1 is LNHDA and CDR2 is SQIVND in the germline V gene (reference sequence). The CDR3 totals 14 residues. Repertoires were generated with immunoSEQ multiplex PCR, while TCRdb's copy carries only in-frame clones and drops some. The sample includes 250,000 to 300,000 clones, approximately 90% of them seen just once. The specimen was PBMCs or T cells enriched from blood (not recorded which). The chain has TRBV19 and TRBJ2-7; a weak D match, TRBD2 (6 bases). The TCR comes from a woman aged 40 to 50 with acute COVID-19. CDR3 coding DNA: TGTGCCAGTAGCGGGGGTATGCCGCCCTACGAGCAGTACTTC. Protein: CASSGGMPPYEQYF. The whole variable domain, filled in from reference TRBV19 and TRBJ2-7, reads DGGITQSPKYLFRKEGQNVTLSCEQNLNHDAMYWYRQDPGQGLRLIYYSQIVNDFQKGDIAEGYSVSREKKESFPLTVTSAQKNPTAFYLCASSGGMPPYEQYFGPGTRLTVT.